Described below is a single T cell receptor (beta chain) sequence and its context. Its specificity is unknown. These data originate in a study of cytomegalovirus exposure and HLA in healthy donors. The overall study: A prior analysis found more than 90 million unique TCR beta sequences from approximately 190 million T cells. General observations from the study: Among TCR beta chains, those listed as cytomegalovirus-associated numbered about 160. The likely origin of a cluster of highly shared sequence variants was a sequencing artifact. When analyzed later, a missense DCLRE1C variant was found to be linked to TCR beta V- and J-gene trimming.

With 60 Vbeta and 13 Jbeta primers, the PCR was carried out. Data came from immunoSEQ multiplex PCR; TCRdb stores just in-frame clones and leaves some out. The repertoire holds some 140,000 clones, with about 78% as singletons. V gave up 5 bases and J gave up 7 bases; unmatched junction bases: 8. Per the germline V gene, CDR1 is KGHSH and CDR2 is LQKENI. CDR3 size: 15 residues. The chain combines TRBV18 with TRBJ1-5; 10 positions match TRBD1. Material: PBMCs. The receptor's source is a man in his fifties or sixties in good health and CMV-seropositive. CDR3 in amino acids: CASSGGTGASQPQHF. DNA of the CDR3: TGTGCCAGCTCAGGCGGGACAGGGGCGAGCCAGCCCCAGCATTTT.